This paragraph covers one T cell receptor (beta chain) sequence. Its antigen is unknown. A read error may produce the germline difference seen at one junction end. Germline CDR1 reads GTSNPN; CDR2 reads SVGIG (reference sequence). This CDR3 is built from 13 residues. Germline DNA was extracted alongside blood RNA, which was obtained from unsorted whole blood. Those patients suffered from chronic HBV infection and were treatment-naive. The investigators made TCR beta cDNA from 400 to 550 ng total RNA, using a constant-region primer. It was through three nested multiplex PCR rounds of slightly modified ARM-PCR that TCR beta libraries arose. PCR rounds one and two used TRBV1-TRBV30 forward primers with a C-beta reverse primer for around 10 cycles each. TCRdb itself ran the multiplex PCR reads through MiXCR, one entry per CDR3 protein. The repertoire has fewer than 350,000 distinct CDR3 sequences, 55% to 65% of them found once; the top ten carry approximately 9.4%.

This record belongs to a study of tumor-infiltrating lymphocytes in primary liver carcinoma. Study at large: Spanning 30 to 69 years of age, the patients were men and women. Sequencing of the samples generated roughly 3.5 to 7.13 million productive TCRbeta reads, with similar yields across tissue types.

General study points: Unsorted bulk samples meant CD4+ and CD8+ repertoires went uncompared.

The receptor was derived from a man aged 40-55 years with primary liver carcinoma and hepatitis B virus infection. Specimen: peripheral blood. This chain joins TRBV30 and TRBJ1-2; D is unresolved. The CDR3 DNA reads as TGTGCCTGGAGTGTATTCCTTGAGGGTGGCTACGCCTTC. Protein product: CAWSVFLEGGYAF.